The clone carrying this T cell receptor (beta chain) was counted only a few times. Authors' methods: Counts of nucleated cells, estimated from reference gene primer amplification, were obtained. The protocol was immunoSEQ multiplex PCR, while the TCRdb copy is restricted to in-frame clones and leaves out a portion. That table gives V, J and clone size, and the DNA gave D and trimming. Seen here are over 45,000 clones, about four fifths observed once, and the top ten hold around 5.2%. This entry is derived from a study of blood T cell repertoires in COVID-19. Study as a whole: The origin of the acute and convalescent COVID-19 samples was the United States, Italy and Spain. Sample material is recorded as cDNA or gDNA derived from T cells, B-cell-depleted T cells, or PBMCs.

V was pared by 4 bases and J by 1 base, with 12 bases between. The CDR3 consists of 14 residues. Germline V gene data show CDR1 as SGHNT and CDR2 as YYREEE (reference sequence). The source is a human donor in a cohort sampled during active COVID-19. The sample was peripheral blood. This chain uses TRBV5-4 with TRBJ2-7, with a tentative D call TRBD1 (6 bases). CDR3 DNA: TGTGCCAGCAGCCCGAGGGACACGTCCTACGAGCAGTACTTC. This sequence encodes CASSPRDTSYEQYF.